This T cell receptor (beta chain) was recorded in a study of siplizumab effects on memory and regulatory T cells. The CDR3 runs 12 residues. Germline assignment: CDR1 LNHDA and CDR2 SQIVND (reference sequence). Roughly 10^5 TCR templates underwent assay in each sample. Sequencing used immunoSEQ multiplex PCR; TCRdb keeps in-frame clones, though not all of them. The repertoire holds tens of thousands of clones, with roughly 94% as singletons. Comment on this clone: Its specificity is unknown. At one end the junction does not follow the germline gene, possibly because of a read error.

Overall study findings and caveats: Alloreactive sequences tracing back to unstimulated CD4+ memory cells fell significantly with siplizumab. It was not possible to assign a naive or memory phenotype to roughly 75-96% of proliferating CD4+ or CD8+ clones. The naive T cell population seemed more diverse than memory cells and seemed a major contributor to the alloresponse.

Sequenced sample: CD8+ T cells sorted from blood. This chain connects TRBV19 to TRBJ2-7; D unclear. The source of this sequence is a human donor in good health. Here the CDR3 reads CASSIGVEPILF. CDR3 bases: TGTGCCAGTAGTATAGGAGTTGAGCCGATACTCTTC.